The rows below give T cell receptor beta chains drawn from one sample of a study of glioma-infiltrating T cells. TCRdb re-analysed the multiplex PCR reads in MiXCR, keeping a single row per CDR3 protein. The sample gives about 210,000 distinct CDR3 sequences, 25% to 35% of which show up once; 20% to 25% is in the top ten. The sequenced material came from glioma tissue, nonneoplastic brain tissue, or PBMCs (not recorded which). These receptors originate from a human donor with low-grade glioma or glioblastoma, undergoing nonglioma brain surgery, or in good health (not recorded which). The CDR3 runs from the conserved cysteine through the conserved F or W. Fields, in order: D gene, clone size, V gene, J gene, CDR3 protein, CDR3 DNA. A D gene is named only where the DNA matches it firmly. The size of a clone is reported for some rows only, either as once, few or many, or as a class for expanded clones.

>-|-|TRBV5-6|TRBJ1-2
CASSAGHGAYGYTF
TGTGCCAGCAGCGCAGGACATGGGGCCTATGGCTACACCTTC
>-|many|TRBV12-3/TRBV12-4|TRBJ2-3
CASSQQGGFDTQYF
TGTGCCAGCAGTCAACAGGGGGGGTTTGATACGCAGTATTTT
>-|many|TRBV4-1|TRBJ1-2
CASSRNRGDGYTF
TGCGCCAGCAGCCGGAATCGAGGGGATGGCTACACCTTC
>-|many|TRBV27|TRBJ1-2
CASSPRVGGYGYTF
TGTGCCAGCAGCCCTCGAGTGGGGGGCTATGGCTACACCTTC
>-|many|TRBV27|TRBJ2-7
CASSSTYEQYF
TGTGCCAGCAGTTCGACCTACGAGCAGTACTTC
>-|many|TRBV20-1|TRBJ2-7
CSVGRSYEQYF
TGCAGTGTTGGGCGTTCCTACGAGCAGTACTTC
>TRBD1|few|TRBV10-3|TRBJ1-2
CAINPGQGTYGDTF
TGTGCCATCAATCCGGGACAGGGGACCTATGGCGACACCTTC
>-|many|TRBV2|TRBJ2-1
CASRPGGAYNEQFF
TGTGCCAGCAGACCAGGGGGGGCTTACAATGAGCAGTTCTTC
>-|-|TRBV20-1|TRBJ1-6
CSAGKDNSPIHF
TGCAGTGCGGGGAAAGATAATTCACCCATCCACTTT
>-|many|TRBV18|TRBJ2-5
CASSPANGQETQYF
TGTGCCAGCTCACCCGCCAACGGCCAAGAGACCCAGTACTTC
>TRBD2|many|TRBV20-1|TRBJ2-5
CSAPRTSGRPEETQYF
TGCAGTGCTCCTCGGACTAGCGGGAGACCCGAAGAGACCCAGTACTTC
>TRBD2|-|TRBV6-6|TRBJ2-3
CASSYGTSGTVSRTDTQYF
TGTGCCAGCAGTTACGGGACTAGCGGGACAGTATCTCGCACAGATACGCAGTATTTT
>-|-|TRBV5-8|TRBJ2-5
CASSLGPAETKYF
TGTGCCAGCAGCTTGGGGCCGGCGGAGACCAAGTACTTC
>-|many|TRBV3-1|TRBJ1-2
CASSQDRGGYTF
TGTGCCAGCAGCCAAGACAGGGGCGGCTACACCTTC
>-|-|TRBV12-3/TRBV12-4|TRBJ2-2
CASSLLFTSNTGELFF
TGTGCCAGCAGTTTATTGTTCACCTCGAACACCGGGGAGCTGTTTTTT
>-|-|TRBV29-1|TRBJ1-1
CSAYPGDTGAFF
TGCAGCGCCTATCCAGGGGACACTGGAGCTTTCTTT
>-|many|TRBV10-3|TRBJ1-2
CAISDTTPGWYGYTF
TGTGCCATCAGTGACACCACCCCAGGGTGGTATGGCTACACCTTC
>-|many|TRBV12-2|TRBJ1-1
CASRLTGNTEAFF
TGTGCCAGCAGGTTAACAGGGAACACTGAAGCTTTCTTT
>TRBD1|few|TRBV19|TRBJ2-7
CASSSGQGARYEQYF
TGTGCCAGTAGTTCCGGACAGGGGGCACGGTACGAGCAGTACTTC
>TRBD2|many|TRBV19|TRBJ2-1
CASSPRGTSGRYNEQFF
TGTGCCAGTAGTCCCCGGGGGACTAGCGGGAGGTACAATGAGCAGTTCTTC
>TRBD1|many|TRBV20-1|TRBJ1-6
CSARDEEQGNSPLHF
TGCAGTGCTAGAGATGAAGAACAGGGGAACTCACCCCTCCACTTT
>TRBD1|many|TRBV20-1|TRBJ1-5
CSASPGQGPRQPQHF
TGCAGTGCTAGCCCGGGACAGGGCCCACGGCAGCCCCAGCATTTT
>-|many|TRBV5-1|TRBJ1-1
CASSFSGTNTEAFF
TGCGCCAGCAGCTTCTCGGGGACGAACACTGAAGCTTTCTTT
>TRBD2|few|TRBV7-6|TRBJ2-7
CASSSRLAGGYEQYF
TGTGCCAGCAGCAGCCGACTAGCGGGGGGCTACGAGCAGTACTTC
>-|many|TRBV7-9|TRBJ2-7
CASSLTSYEQYF
TGTGCCAGCAGTCTAACTAGCTACGAGCAGTACTTC
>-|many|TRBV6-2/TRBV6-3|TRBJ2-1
CASSYSRGSSYNEQFF
TGTGCCAGCAGTTACTCGAGGGGGAGCTCCTACAATGAGCAGTTCTTC
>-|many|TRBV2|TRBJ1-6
CASSGQMDNSPLHF
TGTGCCAGCAGCGGACAGATGGATAATTCACCCCTCCACTTT
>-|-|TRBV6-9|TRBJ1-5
CASSYGEKPQHF
TGTGCCAGCAGTTACGGGGAAAAGCCTCAGCATTTT
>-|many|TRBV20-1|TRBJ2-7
CSAADRTHEQYF
TGCAGTGCCGCGGACAGAACCCACGAGCAGTACTTC
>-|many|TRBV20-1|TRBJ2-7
CSVGGANSYEQYF
TGCAGTGTGGGGGGAGCGAACTCCTACGAGCAGTACTTC
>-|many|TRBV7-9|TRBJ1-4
CASSFGQGIEKLFF
TGTGCCAGCAGCTTCGGGCAGGGGATTGAAAAACTGTTTTTT
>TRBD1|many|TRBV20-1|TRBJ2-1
CSAPPGTGRNNEQFF
TGCAGTGCTCCACCCGGGACAGGGCGGAACAATGAGCAGTTCTTC
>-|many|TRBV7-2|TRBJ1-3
CASSLGGPVSGNTIYF
TGTGCCAGCAGCTTAGGTGGTCCAGTCTCTGGAAACACCATATATTTT
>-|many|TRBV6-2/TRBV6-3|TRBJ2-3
CASSYQGSDTQYF
TGTGCCAGCAGTTACCAGGGGTCAGATACGCAGTATTTT
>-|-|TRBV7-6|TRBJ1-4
CASRLSSANEKLVF
TGTGCCAGCAGATTAAGTAGTGCTAATGAAAAACTGGTTTTT
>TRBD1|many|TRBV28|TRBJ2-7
CASSSVQDRVRYEQYF
TGTGCCAGCAGTTCGGTACAGGACAGGGTTAGGTACGAGCAGTACTTC
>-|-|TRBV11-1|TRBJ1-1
CASSAPYMNTEAFF
TGTGCCAGCTCGGCCCCGTACATGAACACTGAAGCTTTCTTT
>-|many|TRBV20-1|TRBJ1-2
CSAYTQNWGYTF
TGCAGTGCATATACCCAAAACTGGGGCTACACCTTC
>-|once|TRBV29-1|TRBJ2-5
CSVVFPERVPETQYF
TGCAGCGTTGTATTCCCCGAGCGGGTCCCAGAGACCCAGTACTTC
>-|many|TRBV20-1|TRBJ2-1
CSAKWAARTNEQFF
TGCAGTGCTAAGTGGGCGGCAAGGACGAATGAGCAGTTCTTC
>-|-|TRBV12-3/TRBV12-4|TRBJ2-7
CASSKVRRQSQYF
TGTGCCAGCAGTAAAGTTCGACGACAGTCTCAGTACTTC
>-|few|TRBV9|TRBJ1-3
CASSPTDSGNTIYF
TGTGCCAGCAGCCCGACTGACTCTGGAAACACCATATATTTT
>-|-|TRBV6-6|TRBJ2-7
CASSRQRYYQYF
TGTGCCAGCAGCCGGCAACGCTACTATCAGTACTTC
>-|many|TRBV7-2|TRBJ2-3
CASSLGWGARTDTQYF
TGTGCCAGCAGCTTAGGCTGGGGGGCGCGGACAGATACGCAGTATTTT
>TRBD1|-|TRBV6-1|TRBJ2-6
CDSSEPTGTGGHGANVLTF
TGTGACAGCAGTGAACCGACGGGGACAGGGGGCCATGGGGCCAACGTCCTGACTTTC
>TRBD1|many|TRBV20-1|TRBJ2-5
CSAPGQVQETQYF
TGCAGTGCCCCGGGACAGGTCCAAGAGACCCAGTACTTC